The 3 T cell receptor beta chains below come from one sample, sequenced in a study of cytomegalovirus exposure and HLA in healthy donors. With 60 Vbeta and 13 Jbeta primers, the PCR was carried out. Repertoires were generated with immunoSEQ multiplex PCR, while TCRdb's copy carries only in-frame clones and drops some. The table shows some 180,000 clones, with 81% occurring only once. Sequencing used PBMCs. These receptors came from a man aged 40-55 years in good health and CMV-seropositive.

Details on this clone: At one boundary the junction diverges from the germline segment, which might be a read error. The rearrangement uses TRBV7-9 and TRBJ1-2; 8 bases align to TRBD1. The CDR3 loop spans 13 amino acids. Germline V gives CDR1 SEHNR, CDR2 FQNEAQ (reference sequence). The CDR3 protein is CASSLAGGDGYTF. Written as DNA, the CDR3 is TGTGCCAGCAGCCTAGCAGGGGGCGATGGCTACACCTTC.

This sequence joins TRBV19 and TRBJ2-2; perhaps TRBD2 as D (6 bases). The length of the CDR3 is 14 residues. The germline V gene encodes CDR1 LNHDA and CDR2 SQIVND (reference sequence). V lost 9 bases and J lost 0, with 11 bases in between. The CDR3 loop is CARRGPANTGELFF. The CDR3, as DNA: TGTGCCAGGCGGGGCCCTGCGAACACCGGGGAGCTGTTTTTT.

The rearrangement uses TRBV7-6 and TRBJ2-5, with 10 nucleotides matching TRBD2. The end of the DNA fits TRBJ2-7 better, so the J call may be wrong. There are 15 residues in the CDR3. The germline V gene encodes CDR1 SGHVS and CDR2 FNYEAQ. CDR3 sequence reads: CASSLVGAGGNEQYF. The CDR3 nucleotides are TGTGCCAGCAGCTTAGTAGGAGCGGGAGGGAACGAGCAGTACTTC.